This is a list of T cell receptor beta chains from one sample in a study of cytomegalovirus exposure and HLA in healthy donors. Using immunoSEQ multiplex PCR, the repertoire was profiled, and TCRdb retains in-frame clones only, with some absent. This repertoire shows over 95,000 clones, over 60% found once; its top ten account for approximately 2.6%. The sequencing sample was made of PBMCs. Receptors were obtained from a female donor in good health and CMV-seronegative. Both conserved end residues are part of each CDR3. The D gene is left open where the match is weak. Clone size is shown for a subset of rows, as once, few, many or a class of expanded clone.

TRBJ2-5 | NA | TRBD1 | TRBV5-8 | CASSLPSAGGRETQYF | TGTGCCAGCAGCTTGCCCTCGGCAGGGGGAAGGGAGACCCAGTACTTC
TRBJ2-7 | NA | TRBD2 | TRBV5-6 | CASSLARTRYGEQYF | TGTGCCAGCAGCTTGGCTCGGACTAGATATGGTGAGCAGTACTTC
TRBJ1-3 | NA | TRBD1 | TRBV7-2 | CASSLTSGGASGNTIYF | TGTGCCAGCAGCTTAACCTCAGGGGGCGCCTCTGGAAACACCATATATTTT
TRBJ1-5 | NA | NA | TRBV29-1 | CSVGGGAGQPQHF | TGCAGCGTTGGGGGAGGGGCGGGTCAGCCCCAGCATTTT
TRBJ1-2 | NA | NA | TRBV9 | CASSVGGGDSYGYTF | TGTGCCAGCAGCGTAGGTGGGGGCGATTCTTATGGCTACACCTTC
TRBJ2-3 | NA | TRBD2 | TRBV7-9 | CASPTQSGGLTFTDTQYF | TGTGCCAGCCCCACCCAGAGCGGGGGGCTAACCTTCACAGATACGCAGTATTTT
TRBJ2-1 | NA | TRBD1 | TRBV9 | CASSPGDRQTYNEQFF | TGTGCCAGCAGCCCGGGGGACAGGCAGACCTACAATGAGCAGTTCTTC
TRBJ1-4 | few | NA | TRBV29-1 | CSVGTGFDEKLFF | TGCAGCGTCGGTACAGGGTTTGATGAAAAACTGTTTTTT
TRBJ1-2 | NA | NA | TRBV28 | CASSFVGGGYGYTF | TGTGCCAGCAGTTTTGTAGGTGGAGGCTATGGCTACACCTTC
TRBJ1-5 | NA | TRBD1 | TRBV9 | CASSQGTGKIQPQHF | TGTGCCAGCAGCCAAGGGACAGGCAAAATTCAGCCCCAGCATTTT